Listed here are 22 T cell receptor beta chains from one sample, sequenced in a study of cytomegalovirus exposure and HLA in healthy donors. Primers for the PCR totalled 60 Vbeta and 13 Jbeta. Produced via immunoSEQ multiplex PCR; TCRdb's table is partial and in-frame only. The table lists 190,000 or so clones, roughly four fifths of them singletons, with about 1.6% in the top ten. Specimen: PBMCs. The receptors stem from a man aged 45-60 years in good health and CMV-seronegative.

The V call is TRBV5-5, the J call TRBJ2-1; 9 positions agree with TRBD1. The CDR3 length is 15 residues. The germline CDR1 and CDR2 sequences are SGHKS and YYEKEE (reference sequence). With 2 bases clipped from V and 7 bases from J, the junction kept 7 bases outside the gene matches. The CDR3 protein is CASSLSGTGKNEQFF. In DNA form, the CDR3 reads TGTGCCAGCAGCTTATCCGGGACAGGGAAGAATGAGCAGTTCTTC. The full variable domain, rest sourced from reference TRBV5-5 and TRBJ2-1, is DAGVTQSPTHLIKTRGQQVTLRCSPISGHKSVSWYQQVLGQGPQFIFQYYEKEERGRGNFPDRFSARQFPNYSSELNVNALLLGDSALYLCASSLSGTGKNEQFFGPGTRLTVL.

The rearrangement joins TRBV4-2 to TRBJ2-3; 8 positions agree with TRBD2. The germline CDR1 and CDR2 sequences are LGHNA and YNFKEQ. This CDR3 has 16 residues. V was pared by 0 bases and J by 4 bases, with 6 bases of the junction left unmatched. The CDR3 nucleotides read TGTGCCAGCAGCCAAGAGAGCGCGGGGGGAGCAGATACGCAGTATTTT. Translated: CASSQESAGGADTQYF.

This chain links TRBV6-5 with TRBJ2-1; 9 positions match TRBD1. The germline V gene has CDR1 MNHEY and CDR2 SVGAGI. The CDR3 runs to 14 residues. Trimming cost V 6 bases and J 8 bases; bases outside gene matches: 8. The CDR3 DNA reads as TGTGCCAGCAGCCGGGACAGGGTGGTCCATGAGCAGTTCTTC. Its translation is CASSRDRVVHEQFF.

V and J are TRBV20-1 and TRBJ2-7; D is unresolved. Deletions cut 6 bases from V and 4 bases from J, with 4 bases between. Germline lookup yields CDR1 DFQATT and CDR2 SNEGSKA (reference sequence). The CDR3 consists of 9 residues. Written as DNA, the CDR3 is TGCAGTGCCGAGTACGAGCAGTACTTC. This sequence encodes CSAEYEQYF.

V usage is TRBV7-8 and J usage is TRBJ2-3, with 8 bases that match TRBD1. The CDR3 totals 16 residues. The germline CDR1 and CDR2 sequences are SGHVS and FQNEAQ. J gave up 5 bases and V 6 bases, and 13 bases lay outside the gene matches. CDR3 amino acids: CASRITGGPLGDTQYF. The CDR3 DNA sequence: TGTGCCAGCAGGATAACAGGGGGGCCCCTCGGAGATACGCAGTATTTT.

The chain is built from TRBV6-6 and TRBJ2-1; 12 nucleotides match TRBD2. Germline V gives CDR1 MNHNY, CDR2 SVGAGI (reference sequence). V was pared by 6 bases and J by 4 bases, with 7 bases of the junction left unmatched. The CDR3 spans 16 residues. CDR3 sequence (DNA): TGTGCCAGCAGGATACTAGCGGGAGGAGGGTACAATGAGCAGTTCTTC. Amino acids: CASRILAGGGYNEQFF.

This sequence joins TRBV7-9 and TRBJ2-7; no firm D call. Germline CDR1 reads SEHNR; CDR2 reads FQNEAQ (reference sequence). V was shortened by 3 bases and J by 9 bases, with 9 bases between the two germline ends. The CDR3 has 11 residues. In nucleotides, the CDR3 is TGTGCCAGCAGCTTCGAAAGCACGCAGTACTTC. This sequence encodes CASSFESTQYF. The whole variable domain, filled in from reference TRBV7-9 and TRBJ2-7, reads DTGVSQNPRHKITKRGQNVTFRCDPISEHNRLYWYRQTLGQGPEFLTYFQNEAQLEKSRLLSDRFSAERPKGSFSTLEIQRTEQGDSAMYLCASSFESTQYFGPGTRLTVT.

The chain carries TRBV7-9 and TRBJ1-2; D remains unclear. The CDR3 has 13 amino acids. The V end lost 6 bases, the J end lost 7 bases, and 15 bases lay between the germline ends. Germline CDR1 SEHNR, CDR2 FQNEAQ (reference sequence). The CDR3 DNA reads TGTGCCAGCAGACCTCAGGAAGCGGGTGGCTACACCTTC. Translating gives CASRPQEAGGYTF.

The rearrangement uses TRBV6-1 and TRBJ2-7, with 7 positions matching TRBD1. The V gene end was trimmed by 4 bases and the J gene end by 9 bases; junction bases not matched to a gene: 15. This CDR3 spans 15 amino acids. The germline gives CDR1 MNHNS, CDR2 SASEGT. The CDR3 protein is CASSADRVHHFPQYF. CDR3 coding DNA: TGTGCCAGCAGTGCAGACAGGGTACATCATTTTCCGCAGTACTTC.

The chain couples TRBV11-2 to TRBJ2-1, with TRBD2 matching 10 bases. V lost 3 bases, J lost 4 bases, and 3 bases stayed unmatched. The CDR3 consists of 15 residues. CDR1 is SGHAT and CDR2 is FQNNGV in the germline V gene. This CDR3 reads CASSLERGGYNEQFF. CDR3 DNA sequence: TGTGCCAGCAGCTTGGAGCGGGGGGGGTACAATGAGCAGTTCTTC.

The chain employs TRBV2 and TRBJ2-5; D gene unclear. Trimming took 7 bases from V and 0 from J, leaving 3 bases between them. There are 11 residues in the CDR3. Germline V lookup: CDR1 SNHLY, CDR2 FYNNEI. CDR3 residues: CASTYQETQYF. The CDR3 DNA reads TGTGCCAGCACCTACCAAGAGACCCAGTACTTC.

Of note for this clone: At one of its ends the junction is not consistent with the germline gene, which may arise from a read error. The chain combines TRBV7-6 with TRBJ2-5, with 12 bases that match TRBD2. Germline V CDR1 and CDR2: SGHVS, FNYEAQ. The CDR3 totals 12 residues. The CDR3 spells CASSLGLAGLDF. CDR3 DNA: TGTGCCAGCAGCTTGGGACTAGCGGGTCTCGACTTC.

CDR3 protein: CASSYYQGADYGYTF. The CDR3 DNA is TGTGCCAGCTCATATTATCAGGGGGCGGACTATGGCTACACCTTC. This chain links TRBV18 with TRBJ1-2, with 8 nucleotides matching TRBD1. The CDR3 is 15 residues long. V trimming: 5 bases; J trimming: 3 bases; junction bases outside the gene matches: 8. Germline-derived CDR1 and CDR2 are KGHSH and LQKENI.

V usage is TRBV11-2 and J usage is TRBJ1-2; D is unclear. This CDR3 contains 12 residues. V was cut by 5 bases and J by 4 bases, with 8 bases left in between. The germline V gene encodes CDR1 SGHAT and CDR2 FQNNGV. The CDR3 protein is CASSEQVYGYTF. Here the CDR3 DNA reads TGTGCCAGCAGCGAGCAGGTCTATGGCTACACCTTC. The variable domain in full, completed from reference TRBV11-2 and TRBJ1-2, reads EAGVAQSPRYKIIEKRQSVAFWCNPISGHATLYWYQQILGQGPKLLIQFQNNGVVDDSQLPKDRFSAERLKGVDSTLKIQPAKLEDSAVYLCASSEQVYGYTFGSGTRLTVV.

The rearrangement links TRBV5-4 to TRBJ2-1, with D unresolved. The CDR3 loop spans 11 amino acids. Germline V gene lookup returns CDR1 SGHNT and CDR2 YYREEE (reference sequence). V shed 4 bases and J shed 9 bases, with 8 bases lying between them. DNA of the CDR3: TGTGCCAGCAGCCAAGCTAGTGAGCAGTTCTTC. Encoded protein: CASSQASEQFF.

The chain has TRBV19 and TRBJ1-5; no firm D call. The CDR3 is 15 residues long. Looked up from germline, CDR1 is LNHDA and CDR2 is SQIVND (reference sequence). Trimming took 5 bases from V and 0 from J, leaving 11 bases between them. The chain's CDR3 is CASSPLSDSNQPQHF. CDR3 coding DNA: TGTGCCAGTAGTCCCCTCAGTGATAGCAATCAGCCCCAGCATTTT.

There are a few counts of this clone. Here the CDR3 reads CASSPQGLNTEAFF. CDR3 bases: TGTGCCAGCTCACCTCAGGGACTTAACACTGAAGCTTTCTTT. This chain joins TRBV18 and TRBJ1-1, with D perhaps matching TRBD1 (5 bases). Trimming took off 3 bases at V and 2 bases at J, with 10 bases between the two ends. The germline CDR1 and CDR2 sequences are KGHSH and LQKENI. CDR3 size: 14 residues.

The chain's CDR3 is CASSGSRGKGPQYF. The CDR3 DNA is TGTGCCAGCAGTGGCTCCAGGGGGAAGGGGCCCCAGTACTTC. The chain uses TRBV28 and TRBJ2-5; TRBD1 matches at 7 bases. The ends lost 5 bases at V and 9 bases at J; junction bases unmatched: 12. The CDR3 has 14 amino acids. Germline V gene lookup returns CDR1 MDHEN and CDR2 SYDVKM.

The gene calls are TRBV19 and TRBJ2-2; 7 bases are shared with TRBD2. Losses at the gene ends were 4 bases for V and 6 bases for J; bases not matched to a gene: 5. The CDR3 has 14 amino acids. Germline V gives CDR1 LNHDA, CDR2 SQIVND (reference sequence). DNA of the CDR3: TGTGCCAGTAGTAGCGGGAGCAGCGCCGGGGAGCTGTTTTTT. It specifies CASSSGSSAGELFF.

The rearrangement uses TRBV18 and TRBJ2-2; TRBD2 agrees at 10 bases. V lost 3 bases, J lost 5 bases, and 6 bases stayed unmatched. Looked up from germline, CDR1 is KGHSH and CDR2 is LQKENI. CDR3 length: 16 residues. CDR3 protein: CASSPRGTSVTGELFF. Written as DNA, the CDR3 is TGTGCCAGCTCACCCCGAGGGACTAGCGTGACCGGGGAGCTGTTTTTT.

This chain links TRBV7-2 with TRBJ2-7; perhaps TRBD1 as D (5 bases). This CDR3 region has 16 residues. V shed 1 base and J shed 1 base, with 14 bases lying between them. Germline V gene sequence: CDR1 SGHTA, CDR2 FQGNSA. The CDR3 bases are TGTGCCAGCAGCTTAGATAGACAGAGAGCTTCCTACGAGCAGTACTTC. It encodes CASSLDRQRASYEQYF.

The chain couples TRBV5-4 to TRBJ1-2; D unclear. V was cut by 0 bases and J by 12 bases, with 12 bases left in between. The CDR3 spans 12 residues. The germline CDR1 and CDR2 sequences are SGHNT and YYREEE (reference sequence). The CDR3 DNA reads TGTGCCAGCAGCTTGGTACTCGGGGATAACACCTTC. Protein sequence: CASSLVLGDNTF.